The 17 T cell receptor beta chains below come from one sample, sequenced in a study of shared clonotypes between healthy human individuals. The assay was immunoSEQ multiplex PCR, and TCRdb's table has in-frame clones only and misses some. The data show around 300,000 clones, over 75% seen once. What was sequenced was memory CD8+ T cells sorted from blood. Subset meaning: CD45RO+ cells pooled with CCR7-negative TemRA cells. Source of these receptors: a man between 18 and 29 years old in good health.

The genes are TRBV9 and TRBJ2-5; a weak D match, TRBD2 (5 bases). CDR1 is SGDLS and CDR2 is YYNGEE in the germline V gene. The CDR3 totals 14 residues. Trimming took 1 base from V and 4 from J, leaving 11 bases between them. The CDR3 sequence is CASSVTPAGETQYF. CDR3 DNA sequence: TGTGCCAGCAGCGTAACCCCCGCGGGAGAGACCCAGTACTTC. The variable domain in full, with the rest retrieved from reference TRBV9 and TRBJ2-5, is DSGVTQTPKHLITATGQRVTLRCSPRSGDLSVYWYQQSLDQGLQFLIQYYNGEERAKGNILERFSAQQFPDLHSELNLSSLELGDSALYFCASSVTPAGETQYFGPGTRLLVL.

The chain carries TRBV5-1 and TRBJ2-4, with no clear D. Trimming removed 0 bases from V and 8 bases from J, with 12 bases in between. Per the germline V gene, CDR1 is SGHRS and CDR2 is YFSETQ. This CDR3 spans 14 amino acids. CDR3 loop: CASSLDGSFYIQYF. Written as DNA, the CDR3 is TGCGCCAGCAGCTTGGATGGTAGCTTTTACATTCAGTACTTC.

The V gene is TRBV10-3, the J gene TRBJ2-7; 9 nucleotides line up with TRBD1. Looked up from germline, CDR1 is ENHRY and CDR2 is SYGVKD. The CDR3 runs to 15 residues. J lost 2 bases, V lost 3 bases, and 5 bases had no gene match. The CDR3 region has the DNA TGTGCCATCAGTGAAGGACAGGGGCTGACCTACGAGCAGTACTTC. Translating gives CAISEGQGLTYEQYF.

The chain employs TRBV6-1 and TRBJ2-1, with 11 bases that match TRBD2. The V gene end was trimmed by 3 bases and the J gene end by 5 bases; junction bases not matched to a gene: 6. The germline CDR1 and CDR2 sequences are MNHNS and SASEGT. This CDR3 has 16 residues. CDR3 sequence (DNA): TGTGCCAGCAGTGACGAAGGGACTAGCGGACACAATGAGCAGTTCTTC. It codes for CASSDEGTSGHNEQFF.

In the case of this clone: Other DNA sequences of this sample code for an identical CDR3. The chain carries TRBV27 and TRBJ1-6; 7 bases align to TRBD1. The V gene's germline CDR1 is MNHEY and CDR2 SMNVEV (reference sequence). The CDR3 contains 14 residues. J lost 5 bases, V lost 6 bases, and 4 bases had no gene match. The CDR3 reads CASRTGTDNSPLHF. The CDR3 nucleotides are TGTGCCAGCAGGACCGGGACAGATAATTCACCCCTCCACTTT.

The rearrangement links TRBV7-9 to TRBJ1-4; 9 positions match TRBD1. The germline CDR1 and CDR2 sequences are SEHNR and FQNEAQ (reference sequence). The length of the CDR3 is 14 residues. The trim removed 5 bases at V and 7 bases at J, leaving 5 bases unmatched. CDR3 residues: CASSLGQGLEKLFF. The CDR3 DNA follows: TGTGCCAGCAGCCTGGGACAGGGCCTTGAAAAACTGTTTTTT.

CDR3 protein: CASSLHQGRGYEQYF. CDR3 in DNA: TGTGCCAGCAGTTTACATCAGGGGCGGGGGTACGAGCAGTACTTC. This chain uses TRBV27 with TRBJ2-7, with D maybe TRBD2 (7 bases). V was cut by 2 bases and J by 4 bases, with 15 bases left in between. The CDR3 extends over 15 amino acids. CDR1 is MNHEY and CDR2 is SMNVEV in the germline V gene (reference sequence).

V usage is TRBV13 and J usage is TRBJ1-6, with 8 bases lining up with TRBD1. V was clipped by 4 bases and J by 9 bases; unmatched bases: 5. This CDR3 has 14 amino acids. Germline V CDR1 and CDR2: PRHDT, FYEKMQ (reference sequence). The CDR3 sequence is CASSSGQGFSPLHF. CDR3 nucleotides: TGTGCCAGCAGCTCCGGACAGGGATTTTCACCCCTCCACTTT.

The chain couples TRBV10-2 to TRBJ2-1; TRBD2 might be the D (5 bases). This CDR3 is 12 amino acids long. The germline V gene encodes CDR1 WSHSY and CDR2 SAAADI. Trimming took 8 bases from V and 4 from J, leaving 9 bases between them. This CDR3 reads CASGLNYNEQFF. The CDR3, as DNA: TGCGCCAGCGGACTGAATTACAATGAGCAGTTCTTC.

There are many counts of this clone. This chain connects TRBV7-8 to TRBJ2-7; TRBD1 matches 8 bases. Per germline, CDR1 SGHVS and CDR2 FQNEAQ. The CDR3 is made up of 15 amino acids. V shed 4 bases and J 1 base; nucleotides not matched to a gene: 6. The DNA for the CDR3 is TGTGCCAGCAGCTACGGACAGGGACCATCCTACGAGCAGTACTTC. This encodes CASSYGQGPSYEQYF. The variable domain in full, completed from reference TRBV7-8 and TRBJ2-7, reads GAGVSQSPRYKVAKRGQDVALRCDPISGHVSLFWYQQALGQGPEFLTYFQNEAQLDKSGLPSDRFFAERPEGSVSTLKIQRTQQEDSAVYLCASSYGQGPSYEQYFGPGTRLTVT.

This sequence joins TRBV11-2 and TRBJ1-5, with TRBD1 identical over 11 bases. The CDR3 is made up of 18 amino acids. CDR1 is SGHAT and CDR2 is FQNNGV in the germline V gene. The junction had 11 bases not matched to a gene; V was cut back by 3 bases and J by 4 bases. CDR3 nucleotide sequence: TGTGCCAGCAGCTTCGACGGACAGGGGGCGAGGTGGAATCAGCCCCAGCATTTT. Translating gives CASSFDGQGARWNQPQHF.

CDR3 residues: CASSFAGNQPQHF. DNA for the CDR3: TGTGCCAGCAGCTTCGCAGGGAACCAGCCCCAGCATTTT. This chain joins TRBV5-4 and TRBJ1-5, with D possibly matching TRBD1 (5 bases). Germline V lookup: CDR1 SGHNT, CDR2 YYREEE (reference sequence). Trimming took 2 bases from V and 7 from J, leaving 10 bases between them. CDR3 size: 13 residues.

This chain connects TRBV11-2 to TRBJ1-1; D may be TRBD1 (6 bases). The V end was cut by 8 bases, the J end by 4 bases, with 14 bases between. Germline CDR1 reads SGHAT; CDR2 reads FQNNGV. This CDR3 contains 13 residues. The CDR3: CASEGGGPTEAFF. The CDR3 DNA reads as TGTGCCAGCGAGGGCGGGGGGCCCACTGAAGCTTTCTTT. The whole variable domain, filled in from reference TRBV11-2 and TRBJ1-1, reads EAGVAQSPRYKIIEKRQSVAFWCNPISGHATLYWYQQILGQGPKLLIQFQNNGVVDDSQLPKDRFSAERLKGVDSTLKIQPAKLEDSAVYLCASEGGGPTEAFFGQGTRLTVV.

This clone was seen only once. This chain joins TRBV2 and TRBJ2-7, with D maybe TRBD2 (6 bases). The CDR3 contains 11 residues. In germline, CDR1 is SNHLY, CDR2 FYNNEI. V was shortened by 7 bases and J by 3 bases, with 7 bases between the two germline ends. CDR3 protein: CASKTSYEQYF. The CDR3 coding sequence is TGTGCCAGCAAGACTAGCTACGAGCAGTACTTC.

CDR3 sequence: CASSDAGGGTDTQYF. The DNA for the CDR3 is TGTGCCAGCAGTGACGCGGGGGGCGGCACAGATACGCAGTATTTT. The J gene is TRBJ2-3, the V gene TRBV2; TRBD2 aligns across 8 bases. V was pared by 3 bases and J by 1 base, with 3 bases of the junction left unmatched. Per germline, CDR1 SNHLY and CDR2 FYNNEI. This CDR3 has 15 residues.

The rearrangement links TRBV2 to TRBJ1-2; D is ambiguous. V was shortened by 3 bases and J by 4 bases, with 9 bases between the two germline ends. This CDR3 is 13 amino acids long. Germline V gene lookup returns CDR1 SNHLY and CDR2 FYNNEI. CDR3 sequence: CASSDEALYGYTF. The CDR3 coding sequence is TGTGCCAGCAGTGATGAAGCACTCTATGGCTACACCTTC.

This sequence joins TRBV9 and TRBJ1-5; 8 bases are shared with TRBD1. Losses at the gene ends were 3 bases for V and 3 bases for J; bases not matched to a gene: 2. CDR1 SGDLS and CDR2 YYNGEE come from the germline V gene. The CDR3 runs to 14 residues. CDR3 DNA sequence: TGTGCCAGCAGCGAGGGACAGGTCAATCAGCCCCAGCATTTT. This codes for CASSEGQVNQPQHF.